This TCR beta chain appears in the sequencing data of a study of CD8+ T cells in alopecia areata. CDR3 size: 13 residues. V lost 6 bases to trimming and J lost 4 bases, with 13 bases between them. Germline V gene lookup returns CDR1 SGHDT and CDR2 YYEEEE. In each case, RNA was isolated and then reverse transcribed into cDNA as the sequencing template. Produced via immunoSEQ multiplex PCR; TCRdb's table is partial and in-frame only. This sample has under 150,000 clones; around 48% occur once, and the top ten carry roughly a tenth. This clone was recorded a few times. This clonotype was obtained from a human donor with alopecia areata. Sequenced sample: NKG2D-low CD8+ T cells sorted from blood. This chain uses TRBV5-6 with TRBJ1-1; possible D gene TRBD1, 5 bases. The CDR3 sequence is CASTWGRSTEAFF. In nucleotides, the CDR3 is TGTGCCAGCACCTGGGGCAGGAGCACTGAAGCTTTCTTT.